This T cell receptor (beta chain) was sequenced for a study of CD8+ T cells in alopecia areata. Across the whole study: Oral tofacitinib (5 to 10 mg twice daily) was administered to treated patients.

Sample treatment: oral pan-JAK inhibitor, 5-10 mg twice daily. Findings and caveats of the study: Under tofacitinib, fewer expanded CD8+ clones appeared among the top 100 scalp clones. Relative to mice, TCR sharing across patients was less clear, a difference possibly HLA-related. Resident alphabeta T-cell populations of normal skin are likewise subject to sequencing in scalp samples.

The germline CDR1 and CDR2 sequences are LNHDA and SQIVND (reference sequence). J gave up 1 base and V 2 bases, and 5 bases lay outside the gene matches. The CDR3 has 16 amino acids. In each case, RNA was isolated and then reverse transcribed into cDNA as the sequencing template. Produced via immunoSEQ multiplex PCR; TCRdb's table is partial and in-frame only. The profile covers about 180,000 clones, with about 47% appearing a single time and over 9% taken by the ten largest. A note on this clone: Its specificity is unknown.

The chain recombines TRBV19 with TRBJ1-5; 7 bases agree with TRBD1. The sample was CD8+ T cells sorted from blood, taken at week 52, from a patient treated with tofacitinib. The sequence came from a human donor with alopecia areata. The CDR3 here is CASSILGTVSNQPQHF. The CDR3 bases are TGTGCCAGTAGTATATTGGGGACAGTAAGCAATCAGCCCCAGCATTTT.